This passage covers 17 T cell receptor beta chains from one sample sequenced in a study of metastatic and nonmetastatic thyroid tumors. TCRdb re-called the PCR reads via MiXCR. This sample has tens of thousands of clones, with 4% found just once. Treatment of any kind had been given to no patient before thyroid surgery. Sequenced material: blood. These TCRs come from a female donor with papillary thyroid cancer or a benign thyroid nodule (not recorded which). Some clones in this sample may be carry-over from other donors' samples.

This clone was picked up many times. The rearrangement uses TRBV28 and TRBJ2-5; 9 positions agree with TRBD2. The CDR3 sequence is 14 residues long. V shed 6 bases, J shed 5 bases, and the junction held 7 bases outside the gene matches. Per the germline V gene, CDR1 is MDHEN and CDR2 is SYDVKM. In DNA, the CDR3 is TGTGCCAGCAGATTCTTAGCGGGAGTGGAGACCCAGTACTTC. It specifies CASRFLAGVETQYF.

Within the sample, this clone is medium-sized. The V and J genes are TRBV6-1 and TRBJ1-2; D gene ambiguous. The V end lost 5 bases, the J end lost 4 bases, and 14 bases lay between the germline ends. CDR1 is MNHNS, CDR2 SASEGT, per germline. The CDR3 is 14 residues long. In nucleotides, the CDR3 is TGTGCCAGCAGTCCCCGTGGGCGTTCCTATGGCTACACCTTC. It is translated as CASSPRGRSYGYTF.

Note on this clone: At one end, the junction sequence differs from germline, possibly due to a read error. The sample holds other DNA sequences that translate to the same CDR3. The chain carries TRBV6-1 and TRBJ2-1; 14 bases align to TRBD2. From germline, CDR1 is MNHNS and CDR2 SASEGT. The CDR3 contains 15 residues. CDR3 in DNA: TGTGCCAGCAGTGGACTAGCGGGAGGGTACAACGAGCAGTTCTTC. Translating it yields CASSGLAGGYNEQFF.

This clone was picked up many times. It may be a read error: a sequence one base away is much more abundant. The chain links TRBV7-3 to TRBJ2-2; weak D call: TRBD2 (5 bases). CDR3 length equals 13 residues. Germline CDR1 and CDR2: SGHTA and FQGTGA. The CDR3: CASSLEWTGKLFF. CDR3 bases: TGTGCCAGCAGCTTAGAGTGGACCGGGAAGCTGTTTTTT.

Points on this clone: A read error may account for a junction end that differs from germline. The V and J genes are TRBV20-1 and TRBJ1-2; D may be TRBD1 (5 bases). The CDR3 contains 16 residues. Germline lookup yields CDR1 DFQATT and CDR2 SNEGSKA (reference sequence). The CDR3 DNA is TGCAGGGCTAGAGATTGGGGAGGAGAAGGGACCTATGGCTACACCTTC. It yields the protein CRARDWGGEGTYGYTF.

The V gene is TRBV15, the J gene TRBJ1-6; 11 bases fit TRBD1. The V and J ends lost 3 bases and 10 bases, in that order; junction bases with no gene match: 5. This CDR3 region has 15 residues. CDR1 and CDR2 (germline): LNHNV, YYDKDF (reference sequence). CDR3 residues: CATSRGTGGDSPLHF. In DNA form, the CDR3 reads TGTGCCACCAGCAGGGGGACAGGGGGGGACTCACCCCTCCACTTT.

This clone is judged medium-sized. The chain has TRBV19 and TRBJ1-2; D not resolved. The CDR3 runs 13 residues. The germline V and J ends were trimmed by 5 bases and 4 bases, with 11 bases remaining between them. Germline V lookup: CDR1 LNHDA, CDR2 SQIVND (reference sequence). The CDR3 DNA is TGTGCCAGTAGTGAAGGACCTTTCTATGGCTACACCTTC. Residues: CASSEGPFYGYTF. The complete variable domain, with remaining parts taken from reference TRBV19 and TRBJ1-2, reads DGGITQSPKYLFRKEGQNVTLSCEQNLNHDAMYWYRQDPGQGLRLIYYSQIVNDFQKGDIAEGYSVSREKKESFPLTVTSAQKNPTAFYLCASSEGPFYGYTFGSGTRLTVV.

In its sample, this clone was seen many times. This chain connects TRBV5-1 to TRBJ1-1, with D uncertain. Germline-derived CDR1 and CDR2 are SGHRS and YFSETQ. This CDR3 is built from 12 residues. Trimming stripped 0 bases from V and 4 bases from J, with 4 bases between. The CDR3 DNA follows: TGCGCCAGCAGCTTGGGGAGCACTGAAGCTTTCTTT. This gives the protein CASSLGSTEAFF.

This clone was counted many times. V is TRBV7-6 and J is TRBJ2-3; 9 bases agree with TRBD2. CDR3 length: 16 residues. J gave up 3 bases and V 1 base, and 5 bases lay outside the gene matches. Per the germline V gene, CDR1 is SGHVS and CDR2 is FNYEAQ. The CDR3 loop is CASSLVLAGETDTQYF. CDR3 nucleotides: TGTGCCAGCAGCTTAGTCTTAGCGGGAGAAACAGATACGCAGTATTTT.

The sample holds many counts of this clone. The genes are TRBV6-1 and TRBJ2-5; 13 bases are shared with TRBD2. This CDR3 comprises 16 residues. With V trimmed by 8 bases and J by 0 bases, 6 bases remained unmatched. The germline CDR1 and CDR2 sequences are MNHNS and SASEGT. The CDR3 DNA is TGTGCCAGCCGAAGACTAGCGGGAGGAAACCAAGAGACCCAGTACTTC. This gives the protein CASRRLAGGNQETQYF.

This clone was counted at least ten times. The chain combines TRBV7-8 with TRBJ2-7; 13 nucleotides line up with TRBD2. The V gene end was trimmed by 5 bases and the J gene end by 1 base; junction bases not matched to a gene: 5. The CDR3 extends over 16 amino acids. CDR1 is SGHVS, CDR2 FQNEAQ, per germline. The CDR3, as DNA: TGTGCCAGCAGCATCGGGACTAGCGGGAAATCCTACGAGCAGTACTTC. As protein: CASSIGTSGKSYEQYF.

A note on this clone: At one end, the junction sequence differs from germline, possibly due to a read error. V gene TRBV30 combines with J gene TRBJ2-3; D might be TRBD2 (6 bases). The CDR3 runs 14 residues. The germline CDR1 and CDR2 sequences are GTSNPN and SVGIG (reference sequence). This CDR3 is CTWSVQSGVVTQYF. In DNA form, the CDR3 reads TGTACCTGGAGTGTACAATCGGGGGTCGTAACGCAGTATTTT.

In this sample, this clone turned up many times. The rearrangement uses TRBV25-1 and TRBJ2-6, with D hard to call. From germline, CDR1 is MGHDK and CDR2 SYGVNS. This CDR3 is built from 16 residues. Trimming removed 10 bases at V and 0 bases at J, with 16 bases between. The CDR3 sequence: CATSSVGVSGANVLTF. CDR3 sequence (DNA): TGTGCCACCTCGTCAGTAGGAGTCTCTGGGGCCAACGTCCTGACTTTC. Using reference TRBV25-1 and TRBJ2-6 for the parts outside the CDR3, the full variable domain is EADIYQTPRYLVIGTGKKITLECSQTMGHDKMYWYQQDPGMELHLIHYSYGVNSTEKGDLSSESTVSRIRTEHFPLTLESARPSHTSQYLCATSSVGVSGANVLTFGAGSRLTVL.

The rearrangement uses TRBV5-1 and TRBJ1-2; weak D call: TRBD1 (6 bases). The CDR3 runs to 15 residues. CDR1 SGHRS and CDR2 YFSETQ come from the germline V gene. V was pared by 1 base and J by 6 bases, with 16 bases between. This CDR3 is CASSLRGIGPDGYTF. The CDR3 region has the DNA TGCGCCAGCAGCTTGAGGGGGATAGGGCCGGATGGCTACACCTTC. Together with reference TRBV5-1 and TRBJ1-2, the CDR3 gives the full variable domain: KAGVTQTPRYLIKTRGQQVTLSCSPISGHRSVSWYQQTPGQGLQFLFEYFSETQRNKGNFPGRFSGRQFSNSRSEMNVSTLELGDSALYLCASSLRGIGPDGYTFGSGTRLTVV.

This clone was observed once. The chain is built from TRBV6-1 and TRBJ1-2; 7 positions agree with TRBD1. Germline CDR1 is MNHNS and CDR2 is SASEGT. The CDR3 has 16 residues. J lost 5 bases, V lost 6 bases, and 15 bases had no gene match. The DNA for the CDR3 is TGTGCCAGCAGGAGGGGGCGCGGGAGTCAGAAGTATGGCTACACCTTC. It is translated as CASRRGRGSQKYGYTF.

This clone was observed a few times. This chain links TRBV7-2 with TRBJ2-1, with D hard to call. The ends were cut back, 1 base at V and 10 bases at J, with 20 bases in the middle. The CDR3 runs 16 residues. CDR1 and CDR2 (germline): SGHTA, FQGNSA. This chain's CDR3 is CASSLGFGGVGWEQFF. For the CDR3, the DNA is TGTGCCAGCAGCTTAGGGTTCGGTGGGGTGGGTTGGGAGCAGTTCTTC.

The chain has TRBV6-1 and TRBJ1-4, with D possibly being TRBD1 (6 bases). Looked up from germline, CDR1 is MNHNS and CDR2 is SASEGT. Trimming removed 3 bases at V and 8 bases at J, with 10 bases between. CDR3 length equals 13 residues. CDR3 sequence: CASSDRGNEKLFF. CDR3 DNA sequence: TGTGCCAGCAGTGACAGGGGCAACGAAAAACTGTTTTTT.